A single sample is the source of the 26 T cell receptor beta chains below, sequenced in a study of blood T cells in healthy people across ages. Using a J-beta primer mix together with a sample-barcoded 5' primer, a second PCR was run for roughly 6 to 12 cycles. TCRdb redid the calling of the 5' RACE reads with MiXCR, one entry per CDR3 protein. The repertoire holds more than 650,000 distinct CDR3 sequences, 22% seen once, with around 21% in the top ten. The source material was blood. Receptors were obtained from a man between 65 and 85 years old in good health.

At least ten counts were recorded for this clonotype. The J gene is TRBJ1-1, the V gene TRBV5-5; D ambiguous. The germline V gene has CDR1 SGHKS and CDR2 YYEKEE (reference sequence). Trimming left V 4 bases short and J 3 bases short, with 13 bases between. There are 14 residues in the CDR3. CDR3 sequence (DNA): TGTGCCAGCAGCACGGAACGCTTGGACACTGAAGCTTTCTTT. Protein product: CASSTERLDTEAFF.

This clonotype was counted a few times. The gene calls are TRBV12-3 or TRBV12-4 and TRBJ2-7; TRBD1 matches 9 bases. Germline trimming cut 6 bases from V and 2 bases from J; bases unmatched to any gene: 8. The CDR3 has 15 amino acids. The CDR3 here is CASRKRGQGPYEQYF. The CDR3 coding sequence is TGTGCCAGCAGAAAACGGGGACAGGGTCCCTACGAGCAGTACTTC.

V usage is TRBV5-8 and J usage is TRBJ1-2; possible D gene TRBD1, 6 bases. V was clipped by 0 bases and J by 8 bases, with 17 bases between them. CDR1 SGHTS and CDR2 YDEGEE come from the germline V gene. The CDR3 totals 15 residues. The CDR3 reads CASSLGRGRGKGYTF. The CDR3 region has the DNA TGTGCCAGCAGCTTGGGCAGGGGAAGAGGAAAAGGCTACACCTTC.

This rearrangement joins TRBV5-1 to TRBJ1-4; TRBD1 is a possible D gene (5 bases). Between the trimmed V and J ends, which lost 2 bases and 0 bases, there was a span of 8 bases. Germline V gene lookup returns CDR1 SGHRS and CDR2 YFSETQ. The CDR3 extends over 15 amino acids. CDR3 nucleotides: TGCGCCAGCAGCTTCGGGGACGCAACTAATGAAAAACTGTTTTTT. It translates to CASSFGDATNEKLFF. The full variable domain, its missing parts supplied by reference TRBV5-1 and TRBJ1-4, is KAGVTQTPRYLIKTRGQQVTLSCSPISGHRSVSWYQQTPGQGLQFLFEYFSETQRNKGNFPGRFSGRQFSNSRSEMNVSTLELGDSALYLCASSFGDATNEKLFFGSGTQLSVL.

J is TRBJ2-7 and V is TRBV7-2; D possibly matches TRBD1 or TRBD2 (5 bases each). The CDR3 loop spans 15 amino acids. Trimming pared 1 base from V and 2 bases from J, leaving 12 bases between. Germline V gene lookup returns CDR1 SGHTA and CDR2 FQGNSA. Written as DNA, the CDR3 is TGTGCCAGCAGCTTAGGGAGGACACAAGCCTACGAGCAGTACTTC. It is translated as CASSLGRTQAYEQYF.

This clonotype was recorded many times. One junction end disagrees with the germline gene, perhaps due to a read error. The chain carries TRBV13 and TRBJ2-3; D remains unclear. Germline CDR1 PRHDT, CDR2 FYEKMQ (reference sequence). The CDR3 runs to 13 residues. The CDR3 nucleotides are TGTGCCAGCAGTTTAGGAAACGGGGATACGCAGTATTTT. The encoded protein is CASSLGNGDTQYF. Full variable domain (outside the CDR3, taken from reference TRBV13 and TRBJ2-3): AAGVIQSPRHLIKEKRETATLKCYPIPRHDTVYWYQQGPGQDPQFLISFYEKMQSDKGSIPDRFSAQQFSDYHSELNMSSLELGDSALYFCASSLGNGDTQYFGPGTRLTVL.

This clonotype was recorded a few times. The chain uses TRBV5-1 and TRBJ2-2; possible D gene TRBD2, 5 bases. Germline lookup yields CDR1 SGHRS and CDR2 YFSETQ. The V gene lost 7 bases and the J gene lost 11 bases, with 45 bases spanning the gap. The CDR3 contains 22 residues. In DNA form, the CDR3 reads TGCGCCAGCGGCCGCAGCATACCACCGTTAGGGCGAGCTAGCAGCCCAGCTGCTGAGCTGTTTTTT. This translates into CASGRSIPPLGRASSPAAELFF.

The CDR3 sequence is CASSPQGLGNQPQHF. CDR3 nucleotide sequence: TGTGCCAGCAGTCCCCAGGGATTAGGCAATCAGCCCCAGCATTTT. This sequence joins TRBV12-3 or TRBV12-4 and TRBJ1-5; TRBD1 is a possible D gene (5 bases). Trimming removed 5 bases from V and 2 bases from J, with 13 bases in between. CDR3 size: 15 residues.

This sequence joins TRBV5-8 and TRBJ2-5, with D perhaps given as TRBD1 or TRBD2 (5 bases each). The J call is doubtful: the DNA matches TRBJ2-7 better. The CDR3 spans 15 residues. Germline loops: CDR1 SGHTS, CDR2 YDEGEE. The CDR3 is CASSLASGRVYEQYF. For the CDR3, the DNA is TGTGCCAGCAGCTTGGCCTCGGGGCGCGTCTACGAGCAGTACTTC.

V is TRBV7-9 and J is TRBJ1-1, with 8 bases identical to TRBD1. Germline CDR1 reads SEHNR; CDR2 reads FQNEAQ (reference sequence). The CDR3 loop spans 14 amino acids. Germline trimming cut 3 bases from V and 7 bases from J; bases unmatched to any gene: 7. CDR3 loop: CASSFYRQGSEAFF. The CDR3 nucleotides read TGTGCCAGCAGCTTTTACCGACAGGGGAGTGAAGCTTTCTTT. The full variable domain, with the rest looked up from reference TRBV7-9 and TRBJ1-1, is DTGVSQNPRHKITKRGQNVTFRCDPISEHNRLYWYRQTLGQGPEFLTYFQNEAQLEKSRLLSDRFSAERPKGSFSTLEIQRTEQGDSAMYLCASSFYRQGSEAFFGQGTRLTVV.

The chain joins TRBV9 to TRBJ1-2; D gene ambiguous. Germline loops: CDR1 SGDLS, CDR2 YYNGEE. V lost 7 bases and J 8 bases, leaving 9 bases between the germline ends. The CDR3 is 10 amino acids. The CDR3 nucleotides read TGTGCCAGCGAGGATGAAGGCTACACCTTC. Translation: CASEDEGYTF.

The V call is TRBV11-2, the J call TRBJ2-5, with D perhaps TRBD2 (6 bases). With the DNA end fitting TRBJ2-7 better, the J assignment may be wrong. Germline-derived CDR1 and CDR2 are SGHAT and FQNNGV. The CDR3 runs to 16 residues. CDR3 sequence (DNA): TGTGCCAGCAGCGGGGGTTTGGGGGACTTTTGGTACGAGCAGTACTTC. This translates into CASSGGLGDFWYEQYF.

The CDR3 bases are TGTGCCAGCAGCTCTACAGGGATAGCGGGAGACCATGAGCAGTTCTTC. Protein sequence: CASSSTGIAGDHEQFF. The genes are TRBV11-2 and TRBJ2-7, with TRBD2 matching over 9 bases. The J call is in doubt because the DNA end fits TRBJ2-1 better. Germline V lookup: CDR1 SGHAT, CDR2 FQNNGV. This CDR3 is built from 16 residues.

In its sample, this clonotype was seen once. V usage is TRBV4-1 and J usage is TRBJ2-5, with 12 nucleotides matching TRBD1. The CDR3 spans 22 residues. V gave up 0 bases and J gave up 1 base; unmatched junction bases: 18. Germline assignment: CDR1 MGHRA and CDR2 YSYEKL. CDR3 sequence (DNA): TGCGCCAGCAGCCAAGAGCAGCGGGTTTTAAAGTGGGACAGGGGGCGCCAAGAGACCCAGTACTTC. Translation gives CASSQEQRVLKWDRGRQETQYF.

This rearrangement joins TRBV5-1 to TRBJ2-1; TRBD2 matches 7 bases. The CDR3 has 15 amino acids. V lost 4 bases and J lost 7; bases outside the gene matches: 11. Germline V gene sequence: CDR1 SGHRS, CDR2 YFSETQ. The chain's CDR3 is CASSQTTGGGNEQFF. CDR3 DNA: TGCGCCAGCAGCCAAACTACGGGAGGCGGGAATGAGCAGTTCTTC.

This clonotype was detected only a few times. This chain connects TRBV20-1 to TRBJ1-1; D might be TRBD1 (5 bases). Germline lookup yields CDR1 DFQATT and CDR2 SNEGSKA (reference sequence). The CDR3 is 12 residues long. V was cut by 5 bases and J by 1 base, with 8 bases left in between. CDR3 DNA: TGCAGTGCTTCGACAGCGAACACTGAAGCTTTCTTT. Its translation: CSASTANTEAFF.

There are a few counts of this clonotype. The V call is TRBV5-1, the J call TRBJ2-7; 8 bases match TRBD1. V dropped 1 base and J dropped 6; count of bases not matched to a gene: 3. The germline V gene has CDR1 SGHRS and CDR2 YFSETQ. CDR3 length: 13 residues. The CDR3 DNA sequence: TGCGCCAGCAGCTTGAGACAGGGGAGCGAGCAGTACTTC. It codes for CASSLRQGSEQYF.

This rearrangement joins TRBV28 to TRBJ1-2; D not resolved. In germline, CDR1 is MDHEN, CDR2 SYDVKM. Trimming removed 3 bases from V and 8 bases from J, with 10 bases in between. CDR3 length: 12 residues. The CDR3 sequence: CASSLRLRGYTF. The CDR3 DNA reads TGTGCCAGCAGTTTGAGGCTGCGAGGCTACACCTTC.

This clonotype was found a few times. The chain uses TRBV7-9 and TRBJ2-1, with 7 nucleotides matching TRBD1. Germline V gene data show CDR1 as SEHNR and CDR2 as FQNEAQ (reference sequence). CDR3 length: 15 residues. The V segment lost 1 base and the J segment 5 bases; nucleotides outside the gene matches: 5. Written as DNA, the CDR3 is TGTGCCAGCAGCTTAGTGGGGGACAGTAACAATGAGCAGTTCTTC. Residues: CASSLVGDSNNEQFF.

The genes are TRBV2 and TRBJ2-1; the D gene is possibly TRBD2 (5 bases). The V end was cut by 8 bases, the J end by 0 bases, with 14 bases between. CDR3 length: 15 residues. From germline, CDR1 is SNHLY and CDR2 FYNNEI. The CDR3 coding sequence is TGTGCCAGCGGAATGGCGGGCCGCTCCTACAATGAGCAGTTCTTC. Amino acids: CASGMAGRSYNEQFF.

In this sample, this clonotype turned up a few times. The CDR3 is CSARASSLIETQYF. DNA for the CDR3: TGCAGTGCTAGGGCCTCGAGTCTTATAGAGACCCAGTACTTC. The chain uses TRBV20-1 and TRBJ2-5; D is unclear. The CDR3 spans 14 residues. The germline CDR1 and CDR2 sequences are DFQATT and SNEGSKA (reference sequence). Trimming took off 3 bases at V and 4 bases at J, with 15 bases between the two ends.

The J gene is TRBJ2-7, the V gene TRBV12-3 or TRBV12-4; 7 nucleotides match TRBD2. With V trimmed by 3 bases and J by 6 bases, 2 bases remained unmatched. This CDR3 is built from 12 residues. The CDR3 region is CASSLGGFEQYF. The DNA of the CDR3 is TGTGCCAGCAGTTTGGGAGGGTTCGAGCAGTACTTC.

The rearrangement uses TRBV28 and TRBJ2-2; no definite D call. This CDR3 region has 14 residues. V lost 6 bases, J lost 3 bases, and 11 bases lay in between. CDR1 is MDHEN, CDR2 SYDVKM, per germline. The CDR3 sequence is CASSPNRYTGELFF. Written as DNA, the CDR3 is TGTGCCAGCAGCCCTAATAGGTACACCGGGGAGCTGTTTTTT.

This clonotype was found a few times. This chain links TRBV11-2 with TRBJ1-2; a possible D gene is TRBD1 (5 bases). Trimming removed 2 bases at V and 2 bases at J, with 15 bases between. Germline CDR1 is SGHAT and CDR2 is FQNNGV. The CDR3 is 16 residues long. The CDR3 spells CASSLTGTAGNYGYTF. CDR3 DNA sequence: TGTGCCAGCAGCTTAACCGGGACTGCGGGGAACTATGGCTACACCTTC.

The table lists this clonotype with a few counts. The V gene is TRBV7-9, the J gene TRBJ2-5; no clear D. This CDR3 comprises 15 residues. Trimming removed 0 bases at V and 5 bases at J, with 13 bases between. Germline assignment: CDR1 SEHNR and CDR2 FQNEAQ (reference sequence). In nucleotides, the CDR3 is TGTGCCAGCAGCTTAGCGGTTGGTGGACGGGAGACCCAGTACTTC. Amino acid sequence: CASSLAVGGRETQYF.

The J gene is TRBJ1-2, the V gene TRBV14; D gene uncertain. Germline CDR1 is SGHDN and CDR2 is FVKESK. The CDR3 covers 12 residues. V lost 5 bases to trimming and J lost 4 bases, with 8 bases between them. CDR3 loop: CASSYHSYGYTF. The CDR3 bases are TGTGCCAGCAGCTACCACAGCTATGGCTACACCTTC.